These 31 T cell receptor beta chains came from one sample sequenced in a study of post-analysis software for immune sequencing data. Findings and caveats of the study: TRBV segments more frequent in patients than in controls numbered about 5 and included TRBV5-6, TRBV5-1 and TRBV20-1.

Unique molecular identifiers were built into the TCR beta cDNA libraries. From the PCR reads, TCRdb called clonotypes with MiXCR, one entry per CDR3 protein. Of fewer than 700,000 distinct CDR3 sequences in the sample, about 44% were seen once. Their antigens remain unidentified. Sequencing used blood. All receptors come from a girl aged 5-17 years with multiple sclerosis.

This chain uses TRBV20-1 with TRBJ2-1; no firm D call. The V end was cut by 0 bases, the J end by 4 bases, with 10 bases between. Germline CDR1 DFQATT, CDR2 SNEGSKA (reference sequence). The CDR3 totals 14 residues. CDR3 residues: CSARDDGVYNEQFF. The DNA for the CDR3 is TGCAGTGCTAGAGATGACGGAGTTTACAATGAGCAGTTCTTC.

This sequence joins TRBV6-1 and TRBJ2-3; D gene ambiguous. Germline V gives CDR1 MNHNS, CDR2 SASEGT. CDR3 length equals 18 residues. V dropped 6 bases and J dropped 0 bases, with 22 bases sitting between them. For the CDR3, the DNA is TGTGCCAGCAGGCCCCAGGTTCAGACCGGAATCAGCACAGATACGCAGTATTTT. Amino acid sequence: CASRPQVQTGISTDTQYF.

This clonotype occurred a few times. CDR3 sequence reads: CSATTGGALETQYF. For the CDR3, the DNA is TGCAGTGCTACTACAGGGGGGGCCTTAGAGACCCAGTACTTC. The V gene is TRBV20-1, the J gene TRBJ2-5, with a tentative D call TRBD1 (8 bases). V was trimmed by 4 bases and J by 4 bases, leaving 16 bases between them. CDR3 length: 14 amino acids. Germline assignment: CDR1 DFQATT and CDR2 SNEGSKA (reference sequence).

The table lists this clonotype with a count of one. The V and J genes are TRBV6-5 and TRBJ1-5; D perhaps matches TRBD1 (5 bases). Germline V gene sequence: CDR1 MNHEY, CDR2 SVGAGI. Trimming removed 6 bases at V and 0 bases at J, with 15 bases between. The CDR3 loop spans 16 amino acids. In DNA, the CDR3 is TGTGCCAGCAGCCCTGGGGCAGTCTATAGCAATCAGCCCCAGCATTTT. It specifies CASSPGAVYSNQPQHF.

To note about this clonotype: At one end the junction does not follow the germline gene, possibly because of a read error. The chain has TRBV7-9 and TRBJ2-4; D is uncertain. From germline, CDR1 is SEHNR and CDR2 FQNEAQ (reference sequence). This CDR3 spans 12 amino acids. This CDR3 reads CASSLAQNIQYF. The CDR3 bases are TGTGCCAGCAGCTTAGCCCAAAACATTCAGTACTTC.

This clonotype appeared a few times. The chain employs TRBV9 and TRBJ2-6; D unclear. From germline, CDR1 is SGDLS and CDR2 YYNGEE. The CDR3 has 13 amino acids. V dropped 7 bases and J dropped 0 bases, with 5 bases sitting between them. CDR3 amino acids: CASQTSGANVLTF. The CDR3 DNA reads TGTGCCAGCCAGACCTCTGGGGCCAACGTCCTGACTTTC.

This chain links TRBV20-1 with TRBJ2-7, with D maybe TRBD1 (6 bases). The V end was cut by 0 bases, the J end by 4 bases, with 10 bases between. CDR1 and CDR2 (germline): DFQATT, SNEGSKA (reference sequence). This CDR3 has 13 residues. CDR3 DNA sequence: TGCAGTGCTAGAGAGCAGGGGTCGTACGAGCAGTACTTC. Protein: CSAREQGSYEQYF.

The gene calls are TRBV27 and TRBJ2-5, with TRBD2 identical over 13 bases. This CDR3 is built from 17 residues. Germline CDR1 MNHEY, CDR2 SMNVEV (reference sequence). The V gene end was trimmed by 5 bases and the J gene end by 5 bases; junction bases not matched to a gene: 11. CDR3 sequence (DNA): TGTGCCAGCAGTCCTAAAGGACTAGCGGGAGTAGGGGAGACCCAGTACTTC. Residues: CASSPKGLAGVGETQYF.

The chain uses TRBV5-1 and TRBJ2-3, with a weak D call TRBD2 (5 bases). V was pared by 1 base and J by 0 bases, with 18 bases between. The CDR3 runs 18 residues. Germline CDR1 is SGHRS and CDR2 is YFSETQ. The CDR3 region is CASSLSSGLILSTDTQYF. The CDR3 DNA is TGCGCCAGCAGCTTGTCCAGCGGACTGATCCTTAGCACAGATACGCAGTATTTT.

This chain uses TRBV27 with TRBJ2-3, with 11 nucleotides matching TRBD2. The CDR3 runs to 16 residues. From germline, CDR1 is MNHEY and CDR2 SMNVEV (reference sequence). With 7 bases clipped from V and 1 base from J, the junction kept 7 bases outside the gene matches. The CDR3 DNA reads TGTGCCAGCACGGCTAGCGGGAGGCCCCGCACAGATACGCAGTATTTT. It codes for CASTASGRPRTDTQYF.

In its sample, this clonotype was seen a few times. CDR3 DNA sequence: TGCGCCAGCAGCCAAACAACAGGGTTTTCCTACGAGCAGTACTTC. Amino acid sequence: CASSQTTGFSYEQYF. The chain combines TRBV4-1 with TRBJ2-7, with D tentatively TRBD1 (6 bases). The V and J ends lost 2 bases and 1 base respectively, with 12 bases between them. The CDR3 runs to 15 residues. Germline assignment: CDR1 MGHRA and CDR2 YSYEKL.

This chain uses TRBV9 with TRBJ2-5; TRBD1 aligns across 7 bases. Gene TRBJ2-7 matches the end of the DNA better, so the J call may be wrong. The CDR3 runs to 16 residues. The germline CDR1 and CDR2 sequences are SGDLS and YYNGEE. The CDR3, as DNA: TGTGCCAGCAGCGCCACCACCCAGGGGGTGGGGAACGAGCAGTACTTC. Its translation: CASSATTQGVGNEQYF.

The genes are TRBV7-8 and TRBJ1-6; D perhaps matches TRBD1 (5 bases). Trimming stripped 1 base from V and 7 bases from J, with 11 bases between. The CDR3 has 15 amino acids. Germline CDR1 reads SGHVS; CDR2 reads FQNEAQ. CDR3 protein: CASSLEPGLNSPLHF. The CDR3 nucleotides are TGTGCCAGCAGCTTAGAACCAGGGTTGAATTCACCCCTCCACTTT.

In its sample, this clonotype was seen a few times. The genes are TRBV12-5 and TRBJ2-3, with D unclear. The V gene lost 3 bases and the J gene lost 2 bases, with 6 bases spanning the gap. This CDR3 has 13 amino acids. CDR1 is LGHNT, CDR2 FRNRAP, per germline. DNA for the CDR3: TGTGCTAGTGGTTTACGACTCACAGATACGCAGTATTTT. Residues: CASGLRLTDTQYF.

CDR3 amino acids: CASSEVGFRTDTQYF. The CDR3 DNA sequence: TGTGCCAGCAGTGAAGTGGGTTTCCGCACAGATACGCAGTATTTT. The chain joins TRBV2 to TRBJ2-3; D remains ambiguous. This CDR3 spans 15 amino acids. Germline V gene sequence: CDR1 SNHLY, CDR2 FYNNEI. V lost 1 base to trimming and J lost 1 base, with 9 bases between them.

CDR3 nucleotide sequence: TGTGCCAGCAGCTCTTCACAACAGGGGCGATCTAACTATGGCTACACCTTC. As protein: CASSSSQQGRSNYGYTF. The chain uses TRBV6-1 and TRBJ1-2; 7 bases are a match to TRBD1. Germline CDR1 reads MNHNS; CDR2 reads SASEGT. The junction had 13 bases not matched to a gene; V was cut back by 6 bases and J by 0 bases. The CDR3 length is 17 residues.

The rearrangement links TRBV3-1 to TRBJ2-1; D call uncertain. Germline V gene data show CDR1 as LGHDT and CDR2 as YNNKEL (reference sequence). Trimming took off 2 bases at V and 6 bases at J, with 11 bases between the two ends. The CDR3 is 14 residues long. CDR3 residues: CASSQRTLRNEQFF. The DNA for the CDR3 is TGTGCCAGCAGCCAACGAACCCTACGCAATGAGCAGTTCTTC.

The CDR3 nucleotides are TGTGCCAGCAGCTTAAGTGGACAGTCCGAGCAGTACTTC. It codes for CASSLSGQSEQYF. V usage is TRBV5-6 and J usage is TRBJ2-4, with D perhaps matching TRBD1 (6 bases). The end of the DNA is better explained by TRBJ2-7, so the J call may be wrong. The CDR3 runs to 13 residues. CDR1 is SGHDT and CDR2 is YYEEEE in the germline V gene.

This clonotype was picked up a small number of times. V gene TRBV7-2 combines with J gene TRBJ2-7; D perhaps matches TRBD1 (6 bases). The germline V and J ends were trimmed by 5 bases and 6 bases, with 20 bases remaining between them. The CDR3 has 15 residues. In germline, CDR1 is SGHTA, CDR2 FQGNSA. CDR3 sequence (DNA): TGTGCCAGCAGCCGGAGTACAGGGCGGGTGAGCGAGCAGTACTTC. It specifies CASSRSTGRVSEQYF.

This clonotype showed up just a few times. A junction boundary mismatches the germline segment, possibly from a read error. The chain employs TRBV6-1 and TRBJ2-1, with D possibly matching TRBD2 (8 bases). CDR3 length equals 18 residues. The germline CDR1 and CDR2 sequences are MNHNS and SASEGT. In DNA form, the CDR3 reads TGTGTCAGCAGGGACAGTAGGCTAGCGGGCCGATCCTACAATGAGCAGTTCTTC. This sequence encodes CVSRDSRLAGRSYNEQFF.

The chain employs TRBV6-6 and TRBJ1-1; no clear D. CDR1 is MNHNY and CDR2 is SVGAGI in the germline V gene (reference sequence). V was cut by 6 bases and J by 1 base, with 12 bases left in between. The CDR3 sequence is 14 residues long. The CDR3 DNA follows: TGTGCCAGCAGCGAACTCACTAGGAACACTGAAGCTTTCTTT. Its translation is CASSELTRNTEAFF.

The CDR3 sequence is CASSLVGGTHHEQYF. The CDR3 nucleotides are TGTGCCAGCAGCCTCGTCGGGGGGACCCACCACGAGCAGTACTTC. This chain connects TRBV7-8 to TRBJ2-7, with 7 bases aligning to TRBD2. V dropped 5 bases and J dropped 5; count of bases not matched to a gene: 12. This CDR3 contains 15 residues. From germline, CDR1 is SGHVS and CDR2 FQNEAQ.

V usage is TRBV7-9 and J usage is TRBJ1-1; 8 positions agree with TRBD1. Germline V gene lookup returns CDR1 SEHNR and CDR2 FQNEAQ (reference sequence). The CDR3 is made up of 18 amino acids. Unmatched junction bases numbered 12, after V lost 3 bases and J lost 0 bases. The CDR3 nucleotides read TGTGCCAGCAGCTTGACTGGACAGGGAAGACTTATGAACACTGAAGCTTTCTTT. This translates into CASSLTGQGRLMNTEAFF.

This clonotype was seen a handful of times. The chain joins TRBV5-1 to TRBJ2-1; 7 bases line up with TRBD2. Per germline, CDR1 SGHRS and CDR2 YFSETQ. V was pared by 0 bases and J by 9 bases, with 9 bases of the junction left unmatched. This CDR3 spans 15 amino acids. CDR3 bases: TGCGCCAGCAGCTTGGCCCTTAGCGGGTCGGGTGAGCAGTTCTTC. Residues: CASSLALSGSGEQFF.

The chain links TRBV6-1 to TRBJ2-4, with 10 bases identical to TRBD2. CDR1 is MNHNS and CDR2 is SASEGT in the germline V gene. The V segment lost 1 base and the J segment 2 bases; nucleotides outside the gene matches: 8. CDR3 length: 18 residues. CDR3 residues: CASSEGGGLADTKNIQYF. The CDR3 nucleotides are TGTGCCAGCAGTGAAGGGGGAGGACTAGCGGATACCAAAAACATTCAGTACTTC.

In DNA, the CDR3 is TGCAGTGCTAGAGCCTTGAAGGGGGTAGCCTACGAGCAGTACTTC. Residues: CSARALKGVAYEQYF. V gene TRBV20-1 combines with J gene TRBJ2-7, with D possibly TRBD1 on 6 matching bases. The CDR3 sequence is 15 residues long. V was clipped by 1 base and J by 2 bases, with 15 bases between them. Germline-derived CDR1 and CDR2 are DFQATT and SNEGSKA (reference sequence).

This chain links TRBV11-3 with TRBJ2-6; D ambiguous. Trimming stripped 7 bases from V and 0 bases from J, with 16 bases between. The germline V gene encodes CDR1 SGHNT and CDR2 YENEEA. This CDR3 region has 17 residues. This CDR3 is CASIFTVWGSGANVLTF. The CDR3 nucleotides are TGTGCCAGCATCTTCACCGTCTGGGGCTCTGGGGCCAACGTCCTGACTTTC.

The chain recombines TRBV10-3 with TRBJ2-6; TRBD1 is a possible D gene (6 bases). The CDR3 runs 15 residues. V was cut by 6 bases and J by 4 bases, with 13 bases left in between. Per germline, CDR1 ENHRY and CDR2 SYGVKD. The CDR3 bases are TGTGCCATCAGCCGCTCAGGGGACGGGGCCAACGTCCTGACTTTC. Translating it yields CAISRSGDGANVLTF.

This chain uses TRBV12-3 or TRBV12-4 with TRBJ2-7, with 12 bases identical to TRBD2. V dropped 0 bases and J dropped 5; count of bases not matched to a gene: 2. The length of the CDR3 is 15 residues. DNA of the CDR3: TGTGCCAGCAGTTTAGCGACTAGCGGGAGAAACGAGCAGTACTTC. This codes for CASSLATSGRNEQYF.

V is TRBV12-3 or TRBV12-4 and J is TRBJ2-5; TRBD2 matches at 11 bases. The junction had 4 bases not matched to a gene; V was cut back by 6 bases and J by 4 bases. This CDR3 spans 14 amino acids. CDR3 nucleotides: TGTGCCAGCAGCGCTAGCGGGAGGCGAGAGACCCAGTACTTC. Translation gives CASSASGRRETQYF.

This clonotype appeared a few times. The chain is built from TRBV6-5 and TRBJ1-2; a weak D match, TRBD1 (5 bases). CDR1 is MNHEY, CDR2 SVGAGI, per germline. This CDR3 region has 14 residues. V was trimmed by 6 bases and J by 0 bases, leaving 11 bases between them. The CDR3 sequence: CASSPTDPNYGYTF. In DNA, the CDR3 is TGTGCCAGCAGCCCGACAGATCCTAACTATGGCTACACCTTC.